This TCR beta chain was retrieved from a study of T cell responses to AZD1222 COVID-19 vaccine. Broader study findings: Mostly white British, mostly female donors; authors suggested clonal diversity may be underestimated. The breadth and depth of Spike-specific TCRs increased once two AZD1222 doses had been given.

Germline V gene data show CDR1 as LNHNV and CDR2 as YYDKDF (reference sequence). The CDR3 has 16 residues. Between the trimmed V and J ends, which lost 4 bases and 5 bases, there was a span of 20 bases. Worth noting for this clone: Its target is unknown.

Here immunoSEQ multiplex PCR was the method, and the copy in TCRdb shows in-frame clones only, minus some. The sample holds 40,000 to 50,000 clones, around 88% seen once. The chain uses TRBV15 and TRBJ2-5; tentative D call: TRBD1 (6 bases). This TCR derives from an adult who received the AZD1222 COVID-19 vaccine. The specimen comprised peripheral blood, sampled 28 days after the second AZD1222 dose. The CDR3 spells CATSIHRTAFRETQYF. The CDR3 coding sequence is TGTGCCACCAGCATCCATCGGACAGCCTTCCGTGAGACCCAGTACTTC. Full variable domain (outside the CDR3, taken from reference TRBV15 and TRBJ2-5): DAMVIQNPRYQVTQFGKPVTLSCSQTLNHNVMYWYQQKSSQAPKLLFHYYDKDFNNEADTPDNFQSRRPNTSFCFLDIRSPGLGDTAMYLCATSIHRTAFRETQYFGPGTRLLVL.